This T cell receptor (beta chain) originates from a study of T cell repertoires in cytomegalovirus infection. Across the whole study: Matching HLA type, along with CMV infection, was indicated by public TCR beta signatures.

TCRdb re-called the reads through MiXCR, storing one row per CDR3 protein. The repertoire holds 200,000 or so distinct CDR3 sequences, with over 25% as singletons. Study-wide results and caveats: Based on cumulative public TCR beta family frequency, carriers of CMV plus the relevant HLA were identified. CMV-specific HLA-C-restricted TCR beta clonotypes dominated the ex vivo response.

Concerning this clonotype itself: Antigen: not known. An end of the junction does not agree with germline; a read error may underlie this.

The CDR3 runs to 13 residues. Germline-derived CDR1 and CDR2 are SSHAT and FNYEAQ (reference sequence). The sequence derives from a human donor in good health (CMV status not recorded). Some clones in this sample may be carry-over from other donors' samples. This chain connects TRBV7-7 to TRBJ2-5; the D is unclear. The material sequenced was PBMCs. CDR3 sequence: CASSLDGQETQYF. The CDR3 DNA reads as TGTGCTAGCAGCTTGGACGGCCAAGAGACCCAGTACTTC.